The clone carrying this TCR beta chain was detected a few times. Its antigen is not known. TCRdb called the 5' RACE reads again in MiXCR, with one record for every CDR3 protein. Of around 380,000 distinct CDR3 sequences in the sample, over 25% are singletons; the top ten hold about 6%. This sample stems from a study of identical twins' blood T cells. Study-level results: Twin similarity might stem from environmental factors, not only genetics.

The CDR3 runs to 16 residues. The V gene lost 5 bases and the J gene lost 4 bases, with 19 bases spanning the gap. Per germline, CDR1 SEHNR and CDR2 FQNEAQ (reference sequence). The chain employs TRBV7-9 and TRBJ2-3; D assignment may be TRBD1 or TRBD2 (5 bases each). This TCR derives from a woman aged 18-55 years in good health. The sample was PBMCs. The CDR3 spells CASSTWDRQDPDTQYF. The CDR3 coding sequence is TGTGCCAGCAGCACCTGGGACCGCCAAGATCCAGATACGCAGTATTTT.